A single sample gave rise to the 16 T cell receptor beta chains below, sequenced in a study of cytomegalovirus exposure and HLA in healthy donors. Use of 60 Vbeta and 13 Jbeta primers characterized the PCR. Some clones are missing from TCRdb's copy, which holds only in-frame ones; the method was immunoSEQ multiplex PCR. The table lists about 190,000 clones, roughly 80% of them singletons. Sequenced material: PBMCs. The receptor set was obtained from a man aged 50-60 years in good health and CMV-seronegative.

The chain employs TRBV19 and TRBJ2-3; D ambiguous. Between the trimmed V and J ends, which lost 2 bases and 0 bases, there was a span of 6 bases. The CDR3 totals 14 residues. CDR1 is LNHDA and CDR2 is SQIVND in the germline V gene (reference sequence). CDR3 residues: CASSIFTSTDTQYF. The CDR3 nucleotides read TGTGCCAGTAGTATATTTACTAGCACAGATACGCAGTATTTT.

Of note for this clone: Within the sample, other DNA sequences also encode this same CDR3. The chain joins TRBV7-2 to TRBJ1-6; D possibly corresponds to TRBD1 (5 bases). Looked up from germline, CDR1 is SGHTA and CDR2 is FQGNSA. Deletions cut 1 base from V and 9 bases from J, with 10 bases between. The CDR3 spans 14 residues. Written as DNA, the CDR3 is TGTGCCAGCAGCTTAGGCGCCGGGGGTTCACCCCTCCACTTT. The encoded protein is CASSLGAGGSPLHF.

The V gene is TRBV27, the J gene TRBJ2-3, with D hard to call. CDR1 and CDR2 from the germline V gene are MNHEY and SMNVEV (reference sequence). CDR3 size: 13 residues. Between the trimmed V and J ends, which lost 3 bases and 4 bases, there was a span of 8 bases. CDR3 region: CASSLTRSDTQYF. As DNA, the CDR3 is TGTGCCAGCAGTTTGACGCGGTCAGATACGCAGTATTTT.

This clone was counted a single time. This sequence joins TRBV9 and TRBJ1-6; perhaps TRBD1 as D (6 bases). V shed 2 bases and J shed 11 bases, with 11 bases lying between them. Germline CDR1 and CDR2: SGDLS and YYNGEE. The CDR3 length is 13 residues. The CDR3 is CASSVLQGPPLHF. DNA of the CDR3: TGTGCCAGCAGCGTTCTCCAGGGGCCACCCCTCCACTTT.

This clone was seen a single time. This chain joins TRBV6-5 and TRBJ2-5; possible D gene TRBD2, 6 bases. In germline, CDR1 is MNHEY, CDR2 SVGAGI. The CDR3 consists of 14 residues. Trimming left V 2 bases short and J 4 bases short, with 11 bases between. The CDR3 reads CASSYGGVGETQYF. CDR3 sequence (DNA): TGTGCCAGCAGTTACGGCGGGGTCGGAGAGACCCAGTACTTC.

The chain combines TRBV19 with TRBJ2-7; D is perhaps TRBD1 (6 bases). CDR1 and CDR2 from the germline V gene are LNHDA and SQIVND (reference sequence). This CDR3 has 14 residues. V lost 2 bases and J lost 6, with 14 bases in between. The DNA for the CDR3 is TGTGCCAGTAGTATACGATCGACAGGATCCGAGCAGTACTTC. Protein sequence: CASSIRSTGSEQYF.

With regard to this clone: A junction boundary mismatches the germline segment, possibly from a read error. This chain connects TRBV4-2 to TRBJ1-1; 8 bases are a match to TRBD1. This CDR3 is 14 amino acids long. Germline CDR1 is LGHNA and CDR2 is YNFKEQ. The CDR3 sequence: CASSQDRGNTEAFF. CDR3 DNA: TGTGCCAGCAGTCAAGACAGGGGAAACACTGAAGCTTTCTTT.

The chain recombines TRBV4-1 with TRBJ1-1; TRBD1 aligns across 7 bases. This CDR3 comprises 13 residues. Unmatched junction bases numbered 1, after V lost 4 bases and J lost 2 bases. CDR1 and CDR2 (germline): MGHRA, YSYEKL. The CDR3 sequence is CASSRDSNTEAFF. The CDR3 DNA reads TGCGCCAGCAGCCGGGACAGTAACACTGAAGCTTTCTTT.

The V and J genes are TRBV19 and TRBJ1-3; D remains ambiguous. V was pared by 5 bases and J by 1 base, with 18 bases between. This CDR3 is built from 17 residues. Germline CDR1 reads LNHDA; CDR2 reads SQIVND (reference sequence). This CDR3 is CASSHFYGTTSGNTIYF. Here the CDR3 DNA reads TGTGCCAGTAGTCATTTCTACGGAACTACTTCTGGAAACACCATATATTTT.

This clone came up a few times. This rearrangement joins TRBV19 to TRBJ2-5; 10 bases fit TRBD1. The CDR3 consists of 15 residues. Germline V gene lookup returns CDR1 LNHDA and CDR2 SQIVND (reference sequence). V lost 3 bases and J lost 5; bases outside the gene matches: 6. In DNA, the CDR3 is TGTGCCAGTAGTATGCTGACAGGGGGCGAGGAGACCCAGTACTTC. Translation gives CASSMLTGGEETQYF.

CDR3 region: CASTPGSQTDTQYF. The CDR3 DNA is TGTGCCAGCACCCCGGGGAGTCAAACAGATACGCAGTATTTT. This sequence joins TRBV28 and TRBJ2-3; perhaps TRBD2 as D (5 bases). The V end lost 7 bases, the J end lost 3 bases, and 14 bases lay between the germline ends. Germline assignment: CDR1 MDHEN and CDR2 SYDVKM. This CDR3 comprises 14 residues. The variable domain in full, completed from reference TRBV28 and TRBJ2-3, reads DVKVTQSSRYLVKRTGEKVFLECVQDMDHENMFWYRQDPGLGLRLIYFSYDVKMKEKGDIPEGYSVSREKKERFSLILESASTNQTSMYLCASTPGSQTDTQYFGPGTRLTVL.

The chain is built from TRBV28 and TRBJ2-5, with a possible D match to TRBD2 (5 bases). Germline V gene sequence: CDR1 MDHEN, CDR2 SYDVKM. The CDR3 spans 14 residues. V was clipped by 5 bases and J by 5 bases, with 15 bases between them. In nucleotides, the CDR3 is TGTGCCAGCAGTCTAGCAGACCATAGGGAGACCCAGTACTTC. It yields the protein CASSLADHRETQYF.

The gene calls are TRBV4-3 and TRBJ2-1; D possibly corresponds to TRBD2 (5 bases). Germline CDR1 is LGHNA and CDR2 is YSLEER. Trimming stripped 1 base from V and 2 bases from J, with 12 bases between. This CDR3 has 16 amino acids. CDR3 protein: CASSQGPGIPYNEQFF. In DNA form, the CDR3 reads TGCGCCAGCAGCCAAGGGCCGGGGATCCCCTACAATGAGCAGTTCTTC.

This clone was seen only once. This chain joins TRBV18 and TRBJ2-7; TRBD2 is a possible D gene (5 bases). The V gene lost 1 base and the J gene lost 6 bases, with 10 bases spanning the gap. The CDR3 runs 13 residues. Germline V gives CDR1 KGHSH, CDR2 LQKENI. CDR3 coding DNA: TGTGCCAGCTCACCACAGGACTCAGGCGAGCAGTACTTC. Residues: CASSPQDSGEQYF.

The V call is TRBV29-1, the J call TRBJ1-1; TRBD1 matches 7 bases. Losses at the gene ends were 7 bases for V and 0 bases for J; bases not matched to a gene: 5. The V gene's germline CDR1 is SQVTM and CDR2 ANQGSEA. The CDR3 is made up of 13 amino acids. DNA for the CDR3: TGCAGCGGCTCACAGGGGATGAACACTGAAGCTTTCTTT. As protein: CSGSQGMNTEAFF.

The chain is built from TRBV7-9 and TRBJ1-4; the match to TRBD1 covers 8 bases. The junction had 7 bases not matched to a gene; V was cut back by 3 bases and J by 7 bases. Germline V gives CDR1 SEHNR, CDR2 FQNEAQ (reference sequence). The CDR3 loop spans 15 amino acids. The CDR3 nucleotides read TGTGCCAGCAGCTTCGGGACAGGTTTGGGTGAAAAACTGTTTTTT. It specifies CASSFGTGLGEKLFF.